Listed here are 29 T cell receptor beta chains from one sample, sequenced in a study of T-cell memory formation after mild COVID-19. TCRdb reanalysed the 5' RACE reads using MiXCR and keeps one entry per CDR3 protein. The repertoire has roughly 99,000 distinct CDR3 sequences, approximately 15% of them found once; the top ten carry about 39%. The sample comprised PBMCs or a T cell subset sorted from them (not recorded which). The receptor source for this set is a young man who had mild COVID-19 (a few samples of this study predate the infection). Cell type and time point are not known.

In its sample, this clonotype was seen once. V usage is TRBV18 and J usage is TRBJ1-2, with no clear D. Trimming took off 2 bases at V and 4 bases at J, with 17 bases between the two ends. The V gene's germline CDR1 is KGHSH and CDR2 LQKENI. There are 16 residues in the CDR3. The CDR3 nucleotides are TGTGCCAGCTCACCAGCGACAAGACCCGGTACCTATGGCTACACCTTC. Amino acids: CASSPATRPGTYGYTF.

This clonotype was detected many times. Germline and junction disagree at one end, which may indicate a read error. The rearrangement uses TRBV5-1 and TRBJ2-1; D tentatively fits TRBD1 or TRBD2 (5 bases each). This CDR3 has 12 amino acids. In germline, CDR1 is SGHRS, CDR2 YFSETQ. CDR3 DNA: TGTGCCAGCAGCTTAGAGGGGAATGAGCAGTTCTTC. This sequence encodes CASSLEGNEQFF.

This sequence joins TRBV15 and TRBJ2-7, with unresolved D. The germline V and J ends were trimmed by 1 base and 4 bases, with 11 bases remaining between them. CDR3 size: 14 residues. The germline gives CDR1 LNHNV, CDR2 YYDKDF (reference sequence). The CDR3 loop reads CATSRVDGVYEQYV. In DNA, the CDR3 is TGTGCCACCAGCAGAGTAGATGGGGTTTACGAGCAGTACGTC.

This clonotype was seen more than once but under ten times. The chain joins TRBV4-2 to TRBJ1-2; unclear D gene. The V end was cut by 1 base, the J end by 1 base, with 10 bases between. CDR3 length equals 15 residues. The germline gives CDR1 LGHNA, CDR2 YNFKEQ. CDR3: CASSQVSGGNYGYTF. DNA for the CDR3: TGTGCCAGCAGCCAAGTCAGCGGCGGTAACTATGGCTACACCTTC.

This clonotype was seen ten or more times. V gene TRBV24-1 combines with J gene TRBJ1-4; TRBD1 matches at 10 bases. Per the germline V gene, CDR1 is KGHDR and CDR2 is SFDVKD. CDR3 length: 15 residues. The junction had 4 bases not matched to a gene; V was cut back by 4 bases and J by 6 bases. The CDR3 loop is CATSEGQGKYEKLFF. CDR3 nucleotide sequence: TGTGCCACCAGTGAGGGACAGGGGAAGTATGAAAAACTGTTTTTT.

This chain joins TRBV6-2 or TRBV6-3 and TRBJ2-5, with TRBD2 as a possible D gene (5 bases). From germline, CDR1 is MNHEY and CDR2 SVGEGT. The CDR3 contains 11 residues. With 4 bases removed from V and 7 bases from J, the gap between germline ends came to 7 bases. CDR3 nucleotides: TGTGCCAGCAGTTCGGGAAGGACCCAGTACTTC. As protein: CASSSGRTQYF.

The chain joins TRBV6-5 to TRBJ1-4, with 7 bases aligning to TRBD1. The V segment lost 3 bases and the J segment 8 bases; nucleotides outside the gene matches: 6. Germline assignment: CDR1 MNHEY and CDR2 SVGAGI. The CDR3 has 14 amino acids. The CDR3 loop is CASSYGAGGEKLFF. In DNA form, the CDR3 reads TGTGCCAGCAGTTATGGGGCAGGGGGGGAAAAACTGTTTTTT.

This clonotype was counted only a few times. The rearrangement uses TRBV12-3 or TRBV12-4 and TRBJ2-5; a possible D gene is TRBD2 (5 bases). Trimming left V 3 bases short and J 2 bases short, with 13 bases between. This CDR3 spans 15 amino acids. The CDR3, as DNA: TGTGCCAGCAGTTTTACCGGGGTCCGGCAAGAGACCCAGTACTTC. Protein: CASSFTGVRQETQYF.

J is TRBJ2-3 and V is TRBV9, with no clear D. The CDR3 is 15 residues long. Trimming removed 3 bases from V and 0 bases from J, with 11 bases in between. Germline V gene lookup returns CDR1 SGDLS and CDR2 YYNGEE. The CDR3 loop reads CASSADIASTDTQYF. In DNA, the CDR3 is TGTGCCAGCAGCGCCGACATAGCTAGCACAGATACGCAGTATTTT.

This clonotype has just a few counts. The rearrangement joins TRBV4-1 to TRBJ2-1, with D maybe TRBD2 (6 bases). The V end lost 1 base, the J end lost 7 bases, and 20 bases lay between the germline ends. The germline gives CDR1 MGHRA, CDR2 YSYEKL. The CDR3 loop spans 17 amino acids. CDR3 amino acids: CASSQALPGLGANEQFF. CDR3 nucleotides: TGCGCCAGCAGCCAAGCCCTGCCGGGACTGGGAGCGAATGAGCAGTTCTTC.

The gene calls are TRBV5-1 and TRBJ2-7, with unresolved D. The CDR3 consists of 15 residues. V shed 3 bases and J shed 2 bases, with 15 bases lying between them. Germline CDR1 is SGHRS and CDR2 is YFSETQ. The CDR3 is CASSSTTGYTYEQYF. CDR3 sequence (DNA): TGCGCCAGCAGCTCCACCACCGGGTACACCTACGAGCAGTACTTC.

This clonotype occurred many times. This rearrangement joins TRBV4-2 to TRBJ1-6; perhaps TRBD1 as D (5 bases). Germline V CDR1 and CDR2: LGHNA, YNFKEQ. CDR3 size: 15 residues. V lost 0 bases, J lost 7 bases, and 10 bases lay in between. In nucleotides, the CDR3 is TGTGCCAGCAGCCAAGAGACAGAACGCAATTCACCCCTCCACTTT. Protein product: CASSQETERNSPLHF.

This clonotype was seen at least ten times. This chain uses TRBV29-1 with TRBJ2-3; D call uncertain. The CDR3 has 14 residues. The V gene's germline CDR1 is SQVTM and CDR2 ANQGSEA. Trimming removed 4 bases at V and 2 bases at J, with 13 bases between. CDR3 DNA: TGCAGCGTTGTTGGGGTAGAAATCACAGATACGCAGTATTTT. Residues: CSVVGVEITDTQYF.

The J gene is TRBJ1-6, the V gene TRBV25-1; the D gene is possibly TRBD1 (6 bases). V dropped 4 bases and J dropped 4 bases, with 14 bases sitting between them. The CDR3 consists of 16 residues. The germline V gene has CDR1 MGHDK and CDR2 SYGVNS. The CDR3 protein is CASSATGRSYNSPLHF. In DNA, the CDR3 is TGTGCCAGCAGTGCTACAGGGAGGTCTTATAATTCACCCCTCCACTTT.

This rearrangement joins TRBV4-3 to TRBJ2-7; no reliable D call. The ends were cut back, 1 base at V and 2 bases at J, with 12 bases in the middle. Germline V lookup: CDR1 LGHNA, CDR2 YSLEER. The CDR3 is 15 residues long. CDR3 coding DNA: TGCGCCAGCAGCCAAGCCTGGACGGACGCCTACGAGCAGTACTTC. As protein: CASSQAWTDAYEQYF.

This sequence joins TRBV12-3 or TRBV12-4 and TRBJ2-5; D unclear. The CDR3 is made up of 14 amino acids. Trimming shortened V by 8 bases and J by 4 bases, and 17 bases separated the two germline ends. CDR3 sequence reads: CASGAGRSLETQYF. CDR3 nucleotide sequence: TGTGCCAGCGGTGCCGGACGGTCGTTAGAGACCCAGTACTTC.

This clonotype was seen more than once but under ten times. This chain links TRBV7-6 with TRBJ2-2, with 8 bases fitting TRBD1. CDR3 size: 15 residues. The V and J ends lost 5 bases and 5 bases, in that order; junction bases with no gene match: 7. Germline V CDR1 and CDR2: SGHVS, FNYEAQ. Here the CDR3 DNA reads TGTGCCAGCAGCCTCACAGGGGGTGAGACCGGGGAGCTGTTTTTT. Amino acid sequence: CASSLTGGETGELFF.

Many counts were recorded for this clonotype. The chain has TRBV11-2 and TRBJ2-5, with 8 nucleotides matching TRBD1. Germline CDR1 is SGHAT and CDR2 is FQNNGV. Trimming took 6 bases from V and 7 from J; bases not matched to a gene: 16. The CDR3 consists of 16 residues. The DNA for the CDR3 is TGTGCCAGCAGTCCTACCTCGGGACAGGAGGGAGGGACCCAGTACTTC. Translated: CASSPTSGQEGGTQYF.

This clonotype was recorded a few times. This chain connects TRBV4-3 to TRBJ2-7, with TRBD1 identical over 7 bases. CDR3 length: 15 amino acids. V gave up 0 bases and J gave up 2 bases; unmatched junction bases: 4. Germline CDR1 and CDR2: LGHNA and YSLEER. CDR3 region: CASSQDKGAAYEQYF. The CDR3 DNA follows: TGCGCCAGCAGCCAAGATAAGGGGGCCGCCTACGAGCAGTACTTC.

This clonotype was seen only a few times. The chain carries TRBV6-1 and TRBJ1-1; unclear D gene. Germline V gene data show CDR1 as MNHNS and CDR2 as SASEGT. The CDR3 is 14 amino acids. V dropped 1 base and J dropped 0 bases, with 6 bases sitting between them. The CDR3 DNA is TGTGCCAGCAGTGAAGTTGGTATGAACACTGAAGCTTTCTTT. Translating gives CASSEVGMNTEAFF.

This clonotype has ten or more counts. The chain combines TRBV3-1 with TRBJ2-7, with 11 bases that match TRBD2. Germline V CDR1 and CDR2: LGHDT, YNNKEL (reference sequence). The CDR3 length is 15 residues. With V trimmed by 5 bases and J by 0 bases, 3 bases remained unmatched. The CDR3 spells CASSTGTSGSYEQYF. CDR3 sequence (DNA): TGTGCCAGCAGCACCGGGACTAGCGGCTCCTACGAGCAGTACTTC.

This clonotype was counted many times. The chain links TRBV4-1 to TRBJ2-1; D not certain. CDR3 size: 14 residues. The V end was cut by 1 base, the J end by 3 bases, with 7 bases between. Germline V lookup: CDR1 MGHRA, CDR2 YSYEKL. The CDR3 region is CASSQGTLYNEQFF. The CDR3 DNA sequence: TGCGCCAGCAGCCAAGGGACCCTCTACAATGAGCAGTTCTTC.

The chain has TRBV14 and TRBJ1-1, with a weak D call TRBD1 (5 bases). CDR3 length: 15 residues. Per the germline V gene, CDR1 is SGHDN and CDR2 is FVKESK. V shed 1 base and J shed 0 bases, with 9 bases lying between them. The CDR3 protein is CASSQAGALNTEAFF. CDR3 sequence (DNA): TGTGCCAGCAGCCAAGCCGGGGCGCTGAACACTGAAGCTTTCTTT. The entire variable domain, with the rest obtained from reference TRBV14 and TRBJ1-1, is as follows: EAGVTQFPSHSVIEKGQTVTLRCDPISGHDNLYWYRRVMGKEIKFLLHFVKESKQDESGMPNNRFLAERTGGTYSTLKVQPAELEDSGVYFCASSQAGALNTEAFFGQGTRLTVV.

This clonotype was observed a few times. This rearrangement joins TRBV4-3 to TRBJ1-6; D is uncertain. CDR3 length: 15 amino acids. The germline V and J ends were trimmed by 0 bases and 3 bases, with 6 bases remaining between them. Germline CDR1 and CDR2: LGHNA and YSLEER. The CDR3 DNA reads as TGCGCCAGCAGCCAAGACACTGGCTATAATTCACCCCTCCACTTT. This encodes CASSQDTGYNSPLHF.

This clonotype was observed a handful of times. This chain joins TRBV13 and TRBJ2-5, with TRBD2 as a possible D gene (5 bases). The CDR3 is 15 amino acids. Germline values: CDR1 PRHDT, CDR2 FYEKMQ (reference sequence). V shed 0 bases and J shed 3 bases, with 11 bases lying between them. The CDR3 DNA reads as TGTGCCAGCAGCTTAGGCGCGGAGGCCGAAGAGACCCAGTACTTC. Translation: CASSLGAEAEETQYF.

There are a few counts of this clonotype. This sequence joins TRBV19 and TRBJ1-1; weak D call: TRBD1 (5 bases). CDR1 and CDR2 (germline): LNHDA, SQIVND (reference sequence). This CDR3 has 13 amino acids. The germline V and J ends were trimmed by 4 bases and 7 bases, with 13 bases remaining between them. The CDR3 sequence: CASSTERDGEAFF. The CDR3 region has the DNA TGTGCCAGTAGTACAGAACGGGACGGTGAAGCTTTCTTT.

This clonotype was observed a single time. J is TRBJ2-4 and V is TRBV5-1; TRBD1 or TRBD2 may be the D gene (5 bases each). Trimming removed 4 bases from V and 8 bases from J, with 19 bases in between. Germline V gene sequence: CDR1 SGHRS, CDR2 YFSETQ. The CDR3 is made up of 15 amino acids. The CDR3 is CASSILGAGGDIQYF. The CDR3 DNA reads TGCGCCAGCAGCATCCTAGGGGCCGGAGGAGACATTCAGTACTTC.

This clonotype was seen a few times. The genes are TRBV29-1 and TRBJ1-1, with D perhaps matching TRBD1 (6 bases). Germline loops: CDR1 SQVTM, CDR2 ANQGSEA. The CDR3 has 13 residues. Trimming removed 7 bases from V and 1 base from J, with 13 bases in between. The DNA of the CDR3 is TGCAGCGCTGGGGGCAGGACGAACACTGAAGCTTTCTTT. Protein product: CSAGGRTNTEAFF.

The CDR3 sequence: CASSEGGGSFTGELFF. As DNA, the CDR3 is TGTGCCAGCAGTGAGGGAGGGGGAAGTTTCACCGGGGAGCTGTTTTTT. The chain joins TRBV25-1 to TRBJ2-2, with TRBD2 as a possible D gene (7 bases). Between the trimmed V and J ends, which lost 3 bases and 4 bases, there was a span of 15 bases. This CDR3 is 16 amino acids long. Germline V gene data show CDR1 as MGHDK and CDR2 as SYGVNS.